The rows below give T cell receptor beta chains drawn from one sample of a study of blood T cell repertoires in COVID-19. Generated by immunoSEQ multiplex PCR, the TCRdb table keeps only in-frame clones and is missing some. The sample consists of approximately 160,000 clones, around nine tenths of them appearing once. The sequenced material came from peripheral blood. The receptors shown here come from a man aged 55 to 70 with COVID-19, enrolled during active disease. Both conserved end residues are part of each CDR3. The D gene is left open where the match is weak. Clone size is given for some rows only: seen once, a few or many times, or a class if the clone is expanded.

CDR3 protein | CDR3 DNA | J gene | V gene | D gene | clone size
CASSLTGGQVGYTF | TGTGCCAGCAGTTTGACGGGGGGTCAGGTTGGCTACACCTTC | TRBJ1-2 | TRBV27 | NA | NA
CASITWGGTNEKLFF | TGTGCCAGCATCACTTGGGGGGGGACTAATGAAAAACTGTTTTTT | TRBJ1-4 | TRBV6-5 | NA | NA
CASRANEKLFF | TGTGCCAGCAGGGCCAATGAAAAACTGTTTTTT | TRBJ1-4 | TRBV27 | NA | NA
CASSQEPGTSGGANGELFF | TGTGCCAGCAGCCAAGAGCCGGGGACTAGCGGGGGGGCCAACGGGGAGCTGTTTTTT | TRBJ2-2 | TRBV3-1/TRBV3-2 | TRBD2 | NA
CASSPGLAGFGDTQYF | TGTGCCAGCAGCCCGGGACTAGCGGGATTCGGGGATACGCAGTATTTT | TRBJ2-3 | TRBV5-4 | TRBD2 | NA
CASSQHTAMNTEAFF | TGCGCCAGCAGCCAACATACAGCAATGAACACTGAAGCTTTCTTT | TRBJ1-1 | TRBV5-1 | NA | NA
CASSLTALVSSEAFF | TGTGCCAGCAGTTTAACAGCCCTGGTGTCATCTGAAGCTTTCTTT | TRBJ1-1 | TRBV6-5 | NA | NA
CASSRGPGLSPGELFF | TGTGCCAGCAGCCGGGGACCGGGACTTTCCCCCGGGGAGCTGTTTTTT | TRBJ2-2 | TRBV14 | NA | NA
CASSHRTGGTGELFF | TGTGCCAGCAGCCATAGGACAGGGGGCACCGGGGAGCTGTTTTTT | TRBJ2-2 | TRBV14 | TRBD1 | NA
CASSGQTSGRAKNIQYF | TGTGCCAGCAGCGGCCAGACTAGCGGGAGGGCCAAAAACATTCAGTACTTC | TRBJ2-4 | TRBV11-3 | TRBD2 | NA
CASSRQGMSEKLFF | TGTGCCAGTAGTCGACAGGGGATGTCAGAAAAACTGTTTTTT | TRBJ1-4 | TRBV19 | TRBD1 | once
CASTIIDQATYGYTF | TGTGCCAGCACGATTATAGATCAGGCCACGTATGGCTACACCTTC | TRBJ1-2 | TRBV9 | NA | NA
CASSHRQGAGAEAFF | TGTGCCAGCAGTCATCGACAGGGGGCAGGAGCTGAAGCTTTCTTT | TRBJ1-1 | TRBV5-5 | TRBD1 | NA
CASSAYRQGSNEKLFF | TGTGCCAGCAGCGCGTACCGACAGGGGTCTAATGAAAAACTGTTTTTT | TRBJ1-4 | TRBV4-2 | TRBD1 | NA
CASSLRLVGDTQYF | TGTGCCAGCAGTTTGCGACTAGTTGGGGATACGCAGTATTTT | TRBJ2-3 | TRBV27 | NA | NA
CASSLPSSNYGYTF | TGTGCCAGCAGCCTTCCCAGTTCTAACTATGGCTACACCTTC | TRBJ1-2 | TRBV6-1 | NA | NA
CASSFLSYEQYF | TGTGCCAGCAGTTTTCTATCCTACGAGCAGTACTTC | TRBJ2-7 | TRBV6-2/TRBV6-3 | NA | few
CASSLARTSGTPYEQYF | TGTGCCAGCAGCTTAGCGCGGACTAGCGGGACCCCCTACGAGCAGTACTTC | TRBJ2-7 | TRBV7-2 | TRBD2 | NA
CASSRDSVSYEQYF | TGCGCCAGCAGCCGAGACAGTGTCTCCTACGAGCAGTACTTC | TRBJ2-7 | TRBV4-3 | NA | NA
CASNVAGPTNYGYTF | TGTGCCAGCAACGTGGCGGGACCCACCAACTATGGCTACACCTTC | TRBJ1-2 | TRBV7-9 | NA | NA
CASSLGQGNYGYTF | TGCGCCAGCAGCCTCGGACAGGGGAACTATGGCTACACCTTC | TRBJ1-2 | TRBV4-3 | TRBD1 | NA
CASRSTGQNTEAFF | TGTGCCAGCAGATCGACAGGTCAGAACACTGAAGCTTTCTTT | TRBJ1-1 | TRBV9 | NA | NA
CASSATAFSGNTIYF | TGTGCCAGCAGTGCTACAGCCTTCTCTGGAAACACCATATATTTT | TRBJ1-3 | TRBV25-1 | NA | NA